The 30 T cell receptor beta chains presented below share a single source sample, sequenced in a study of CD8+CD57+ T cells in acquired aplastic anemia. According to the study, genomic DNA was the template for TCR beta VDJ and CDR3 profiling. One entry per CDR3 protein results from TCRdb running MiXCR on the reads. The repertoire consists of about 170,000 distinct CDR3 sequences, with 60% to 70% occurring once and the leading ten covering roughly 42%. Sequenced sample: sorted CD4+, CD8+, or CD8+CD57+ T cells (not recorded which) from PBMCs. The origin of the receptors is a human donor in good health.

A few counts support this clonotype. This rearrangement joins TRBV18 to TRBJ2-5; TRBD1 matches at 8 bases. V gave up 8 bases and J gave up 5 bases; unmatched junction bases: 7. This CDR3 region has 13 residues. From germline, CDR1 is KGHSH and CDR2 LQKENI. The CDR3 region has the DNA TGTGCCAGCCACCAGGGGGCCGAGGAGACCCAGTACTTC. Its translation: CASHQGAEETQYF.

The J gene is TRBJ1-2, the V gene TRBV5-1; TRBD1 aligns across 8 bases. The junction had 11 bases not matched to a gene; V was cut back by 3 bases and J by 7 bases. This CDR3 comprises 15 residues. CDR1 and CDR2 (germline): SGHRS, YFSETQ. CDR3 loop: CASSYNRQGRGGYTF. The CDR3 nucleotides are TGCGCCAGCAGCTACAACAGACAGGGGAGGGGTGGCTACACCTTC.

The chain combines TRBV7-2 with TRBJ2-7, with no clear D. In germline, CDR1 is SGHTA, CDR2 FQGNSA. Trimming left V 2 bases short and J 4 bases short, with 6 bases between. CDR3 length equals 12 residues. CDR3 protein: CASSLWGYEQYF. The CDR3 DNA reads TGTGCCAGCAGCTTATGGGGTTACGAGCAGTACTTC.

This clonotype was observed at least ten times. The genes are TRBV4-1 and TRBJ2-1; 16 bases map to TRBD2. Trimming took 0 bases from V and 13 from J; bases not matched to a gene: 12. The V gene's germline CDR1 is MGHRA and CDR2 YSYEKL. This CDR3 contains 18 residues. The CDR3 is CASSQDLQLGLAGGTQFF. CDR3 nucleotide sequence: TGCGCCAGCAGCCAAGATCTTCAGTTGGGACTAGCGGGAGGGACTCAGTTCTTC.

This clonotype was detected many times. The chain recombines TRBV19 with TRBJ2-5; D possibly uses TRBD1 or TRBD2 (5 bases each). V gave up 3 bases and J gave up 5 bases, with 10 bases separating them. This CDR3 is 13 amino acids long. The germline V gene encodes CDR1 LNHDA and CDR2 SQIVND (reference sequence). The CDR3 region has the DNA TGTGCCAGTAGTATTCTTGAGGGGGAGACCCAGTACTTC. Its protein product is CASSILEGETQYF.

This clonotype has ten or more counts. The chain is built from TRBV4-1 and TRBJ2-7; D may be TRBD2 (5 bases). CDR3 size: 15 residues. Trimming cost V 1 base and J 0 bases, with 10 bases left between them. Germline loops: CDR1 MGHRA, CDR2 YSYEKL. Here the CDR3 DNA reads TGCGCCAGCAGCCAAGCCGACTACCTCTCCTACGAGCAGTACTTC. Its translation: CASSQADYLSYEQYF.

The chain employs TRBV3-1 and TRBJ2-7; 7 nucleotides match TRBD2. Trimming at V came to 2 bases and at J to 3 bases, leaving 7 bases not matched to a gene. Germline V CDR1 and CDR2: LGHDT, YNNKEL (reference sequence). The CDR3 is 15 residues long. In DNA, the CDR3 is TGTGCCAGCAGCCAACCCACTAGCGCGAACTACGAGCAGTACTTC. This sequence encodes CASSQPTSANYEQYF.

On this clonotype itself: The junction does not match germline at one end; this may be a read error. The rearrangement joins TRBV7-7 to TRBJ2-5; D ambiguous. This CDR3 spans 13 amino acids. Germline CDR1 reads SSHAT; CDR2 reads FNYEAQ (reference sequence). The CDR3, as DNA: TGTGCTAGCAGCTTAAGTATTAAGGAGACCCAGTACTTC. Translating gives CASSLSIKETQYF.

A remark on this clonotype: A clone one base away is much larger, so this may be a read error. V gene TRBV13 combines with J gene TRBJ2-3; no reliable D call. From germline, CDR1 is PRHDT and CDR2 FYEKMQ (reference sequence). This CDR3 is built from 16 residues. CDR3 sequence (DNA): TGTGCCGGCAGCACAACCCTTTGGACGGACACAGATACGCAGTATTTT. As protein: CAGSTTLWTDTDTQYF.

This clonotype appeared many times. V is TRBV27 and J is TRBJ2-7; D not certain. CDR1 is MNHEY, CDR2 SMNVEV, per germline (reference sequence). This CDR3 region has 13 residues. With 2 bases removed from V and 3 bases from J, the gap between germline ends came to 8 bases. The CDR3 here is CASSLTRHYEQYF. The CDR3 bases are TGTGCCAGCAGTTTAACCCGTCACTACGAGCAGTACTTC.

Many counts were recorded for this clonotype. A single base separates this from a much larger clone, so it may be a read error. The chain couples TRBV7-9 to TRBJ1-2; D is ambiguous. The CDR3 sequence is 12 residues long. Germline V gene lookup returns CDR1 SEHNR and CDR2 FQNEAQ (reference sequence). The CDR3 here is CASSLAGDGHTF. The CDR3 DNA follows: TGTGCCAGCAGCTTAGCTGGCGATGGCCACACCTTC.

The CDR3 DNA sequence: TGCAGTGCTAGAGGACTAGCGGGGGGGCGTAATGAGCAGTTCTTC. Its protein product is CSARGLAGGRNEQFF. The rearrangement joins TRBV20-1 to TRBJ2-1; 14 positions agree with TRBD2. CDR1 and CDR2 from the germline V gene are DFQATT and SNEGSKA (reference sequence). Trimming took 1 base from V and 7 from J; bases not matched to a gene: 3. CDR3 length equals 15 residues.

The rearrangement uses TRBV7-9 and TRBJ1-5, with a weak D call TRBD1 (6 bases). There are 14 residues in the CDR3. V dropped 5 bases and J dropped 5 bases, with 13 bases sitting between them. Germline-derived CDR1 and CDR2 are SEHNR and FQNEAQ (reference sequence). The CDR3 bases are TGTGCCAGCAGCCCGGGAACAGGGTATCAGCCCCAGCATTTT. Protein sequence: CASSPGTGYQPQHF.

This clonotype was seen many times. This rearrangement joins TRBV19 to TRBJ1-3, with D uncertain. V lost 1 base, J lost 0 bases, and 10 bases lay in between. Germline CDR1 reads LNHDA; CDR2 reads SQIVND (reference sequence). The CDR3 sequence is 16 residues long. The CDR3 region is CASSIGSWGSGNTIYF. The CDR3, as DNA: TGTGCCAGTAGTATAGGAAGCTGGGGCTCTGGAAACACCATATATTTT. Based on the CDR3 plus reference TRBV19 and TRBJ1-3, the full variable domain is DGGITQSPKYLFRKEGQNVTLSCEQNLNHDAMYWYRQDPGQGLRLIYYSQIVNDFQKGDIAEGYSVSREKKESFPLTVTSAQKNPTAFYLCASSIGSWGSGNTIYFGEGSWLTVV.

The rearrangement joins TRBV14 to TRBJ2-2; no definite D call. CDR3 length equals 14 residues. Germline CDR1 SGHDN, CDR2 FVKESK. V shed 0 bases and J shed 0 bases, with 2 bases lying between them. CDR3 in DNA: TGTGCCAGCAGCCAAGATACGAACACCGGGGAGCTGTTTTTT. Its protein product is CASSQDTNTGELFF. Together with reference TRBV14 and TRBJ2-2, the CDR3 gives the full variable domain: EAGVTQFPSHSVIEKGQTVTLRCDPISGHDNLYWYRRVMGKEIKFLLHFVKESKQDESGMPNNRFLAERTGGTYSTLKVQPAELEDSGVYFCASSQDTNTGELFFGEGSRLTVL.

This clonotype was seen once. V usage is TRBV20-1 and J usage is TRBJ2-5; D gene uncertain. V was clipped by 5 bases and J by 7 bases, with 20 bases between them. CDR1 DFQATT and CDR2 SNEGSKA come from the germline V gene (reference sequence). The CDR3 is 14 amino acids. The CDR3 nucleotides are TGCAGTGCTCCTTACGACCGACCTCGAGGGACCCAGTACTTC. It is translated as CSAPYDRPRGTQYF.

J is TRBJ1-5 and V is TRBV20-1; D is undetermined. This CDR3 is built from 12 residues. The V and J ends lost 3 bases and 5 bases respectively, with 8 bases between them. Per germline, CDR1 DFQATT and CDR2 SNEGSKA (reference sequence). The CDR3 here is CSASKPDQPQHF. Here the CDR3 DNA reads TGCAGTGCTAGCAAACCAGATCAGCCCCAGCATTTT.

This sequence joins TRBV9 and TRBJ2-7; D may correspond to TRBD1 or TRBD2 (6 bases each). This CDR3 contains 16 residues. Germline V gene sequence: CDR1 SGDLS, CDR2 YYNGEE. Trimming took 0 bases from V and 2 from J, leaving 15 bases between them. The CDR3 loop is CASSVAEGGGPYEQYF. CDR3 coding DNA: TGTGCCAGCAGCGTAGCGGAGGGGGGCGGCCCCTACGAGCAGTACTTC.

V and J are TRBV5-6 and TRBJ2-7, with a tentative D call TRBD1 (5 bases). V was shortened by 2 bases and J by 4 bases, with 10 bases between the two germline ends. The CDR3 runs to 13 residues. CDR1 and CDR2 from the germline V gene are SGHDT and YYEEEE. CDR3 region: CASSFRQGYEQYF. Written as DNA, the CDR3 is TGTGCCAGCAGCTTTCGGCAGGGATACGAGCAGTACTTC. Filled out from reference TRBV5-6 and TRBJ2-7, the complete variable domain reads DAGVTQSPTHLIKTRGQQVTLRCSPKSGHDTVSWYQQALGQGPQFIFQYYEEEERQRGNFPDRFSGHQFPNYSSELNVNALLLGDSALYLCASSFRQGYEQYFGPGTRLTVT.

The gene calls are TRBV19 and TRBJ2-7; perhaps TRBD1 as D (6 bases). Per germline, CDR1 LNHDA and CDR2 SQIVND (reference sequence). Trimming took off 10 bases at V and 3 bases at J, with 10 bases between the two ends. The CDR3 is made up of 11 amino acids. CDR3 nucleotide sequence: TGTGCCACCACGGACAGCTACGAGCAGTACTTC. As protein: CATTDSYEQYF.

This clonotype was counted only a few times. The chain uses TRBV24-1 and TRBJ2-1, with D tentatively TRBD1 (5 bases). From germline, CDR1 is KGHDR and CDR2 SFDVKD. Deletions cut 4 bases from V and 12 bases from J, with 12 bases between. The CDR3 loop spans 12 amino acids. CDR3: CATSEQGLGQFF. In DNA form, the CDR3 reads TGTGCCACCAGTGAGCAGGGCCTGGGGCAGTTCTTC.

The chain combines TRBV20-1 with TRBJ2-7, with D maybe TRBD1 (5 bases). V shed 3 bases and J shed 3 bases, with 12 bases lying between them. This CDR3 is built from 13 residues. Germline CDR1 and CDR2: DFQATT and SNEGSKA (reference sequence). CDR3 region: CSASDDRYYEQYF. For the CDR3, the DNA is TGCAGTGCTAGTGATGACAGATACTACGAGCAGTACTTC.

V gene TRBV2 combines with J gene TRBJ2-5, with D perhaps TRBD1 (7 bases). The germline gives CDR1 SNHLY, CDR2 FYNNEI. Trimming cost V 4 bases and J 2 bases, with 20 bases left between them. The CDR3 is 17 amino acids. The CDR3 protein is CASSAPTGLGGQETQYF. The CDR3 nucleotides are TGTGCCAGCAGTGCGCCGACAGGGTTGGGGGGACAAGAGACCCAGTACTTC.

The chain is built from TRBV7-9 and TRBJ2-4, with 9 bases aligning to TRBD1. This CDR3 is 14 amino acids long. Germline V gene lookup returns CDR1 SEHNR and CDR2 FQNEAQ (reference sequence). J lost 9 bases, V lost 4 bases, and 7 bases had no gene match. CDR3 in DNA: TGTGCCAGCAGCTCGGGGACAGGGTGGGGCATTCAGTACTTC. This gives the protein CASSSGTGWGIQYF.

This clonotype turned up a few times. The chain uses TRBV5-8 and TRBJ1-1; D remains ambiguous. Deletions cut 2 bases from V and 5 bases from J, with 13 bases between. The CDR3 is 14 residues long. The germline gives CDR1 SGHTS, CDR2 YDEGEE. The CDR3 spells CASSFGMGGTEAFF. The DNA for the CDR3 is TGTGCCAGCAGCTTTGGTATGGGAGGAACTGAAGCTTTCTTT. Drawing the rest from reference TRBV5-8 and TRBJ1-1, the complete variable domain is EAGVTQSPTHLIKTRGQQATLRCSPISGHTSVYWYQQALGLGLQFLLWYDEGEERNRGNFPPRFSGRQFPNYSSELNVNALELEDSALYLCASSFGMGGTEAFFGQGTRLTVV.

This clonotype was picked up a small number of times. A read error may account for a junction end that differs from germline. The chain joins TRBV7-3 to TRBJ2-7; unclear D gene. The germline gives CDR1 SGHTA, CDR2 FQGTGA. This CDR3 is 12 amino acids long. CDR3 coding DNA: TGCGCCAGCAGCCAAGAATCCTACGAGCAGTACTTC. Translation gives CASSQESYEQYF.

This clonotype was recorded at least ten times. The rearrangement joins TRBV11-2 to TRBJ2-3, with TRBD2 identical over 14 bases. Germline values: CDR1 SGHAT, CDR2 FQNNGV. The CDR3 loop spans 17 amino acids. Germline trimming cut 5 bases from V and 4 bases from J; bases unmatched to any gene: 8. The CDR3 DNA follows: TGTGCCAGCAGCCCTAGGACTAGCGGGAGGATGGCAGATACGCAGTATTTT. Its protein product is CASSPRTSGRMADTQYF.

This clonotype has only one observation. Just one base apart from a much larger clone, this may be a read error. The genes are TRBV6-1 and TRBJ2-5, with 9 bases matching TRBD2. Germline CDR1 MNHNS, CDR2 SASEGT. The CDR3 covers 15 residues. The V segment lost 6 bases and the J segment 4 bases; nucleotides outside the gene matches: 9. The CDR3 bases are TGTGCCAGCAGCTTGACTGGCGGGAGGGGAGAGACCCAGTACTTC. Protein: CASSLTGGRGETQYF.

This chain links TRBV10-3 with TRBJ2-3; D uncertain. Deletions cut 2 bases from V and 10 bases from J, with 10 bases between. The V gene's germline CDR1 is ENHRY and CDR2 SYGVKD. This CDR3 comprises 12 residues. The CDR3, as DNA: TGTGCCATCAGTGAGCCTCCCACCCCGCAGTATTTT. This encodes CAISEPPTPQYF.

The chain uses TRBV15 and TRBJ2-1; 7 bases map to TRBD2. This CDR3 has 16 residues. Trimming cost V 0 bases and J 4 bases; bases outside gene matches: 6. Germline loops: CDR1 LNHNV, CDR2 YYDKDF (reference sequence). The CDR3 region is CATSRDVGLQYNEQFF. The CDR3 DNA follows: TGTGCCACCAGCAGAGATGTGGGACTACAATACAATGAGCAGTTCTTC.